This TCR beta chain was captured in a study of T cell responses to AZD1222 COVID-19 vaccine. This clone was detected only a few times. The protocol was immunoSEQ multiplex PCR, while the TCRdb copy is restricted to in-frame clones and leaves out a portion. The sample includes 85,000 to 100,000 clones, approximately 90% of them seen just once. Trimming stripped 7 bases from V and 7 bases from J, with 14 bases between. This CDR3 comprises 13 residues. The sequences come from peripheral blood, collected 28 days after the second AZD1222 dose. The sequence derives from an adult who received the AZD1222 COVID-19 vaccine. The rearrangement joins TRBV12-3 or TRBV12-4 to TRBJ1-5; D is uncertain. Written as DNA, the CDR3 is TGTGCCAGCACCCTGGCAGCCGGACAGCCCCAGCATTTT. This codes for CASTLAAGQPQHF.